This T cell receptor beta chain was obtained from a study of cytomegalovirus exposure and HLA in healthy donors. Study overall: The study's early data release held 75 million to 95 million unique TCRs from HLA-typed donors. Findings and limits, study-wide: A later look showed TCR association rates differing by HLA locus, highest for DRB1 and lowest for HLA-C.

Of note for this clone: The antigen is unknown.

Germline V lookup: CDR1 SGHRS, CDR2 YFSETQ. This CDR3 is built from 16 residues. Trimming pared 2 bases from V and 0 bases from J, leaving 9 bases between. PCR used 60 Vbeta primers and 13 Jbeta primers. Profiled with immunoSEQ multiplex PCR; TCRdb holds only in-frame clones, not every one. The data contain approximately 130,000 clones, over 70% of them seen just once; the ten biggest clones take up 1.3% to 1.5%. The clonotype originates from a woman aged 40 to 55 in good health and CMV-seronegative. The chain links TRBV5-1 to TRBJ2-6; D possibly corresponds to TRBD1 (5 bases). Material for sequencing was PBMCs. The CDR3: CASSLQASSGANVLTF. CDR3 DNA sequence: TGCGCCAGCAGCTTACAGGCCTCCTCTGGGGCCAACGTCCTGACTTTC.